Shown below are 10 T cell receptor beta chains from a single sample sequenced in a study of T cells after yellow fever vaccination. TCRdb recomputed calls from the 5' RACE reads with MiXCR, one row per CDR3 protein. The table has more than 300,000 distinct CDR3 sequences, roughly 6.8% seen once. The sample in question was PBMCs, obtained about 41 days after the first yellow fever vaccination. These receptors were collected from a man younger than 30 who received the YFV17D yellow fever vaccine.

This clonotype was detected many times. The chain combines TRBV2 with TRBJ2-5; the D gene could be TRBD1 or TRBD2 (6 bases each). This CDR3 region has 13 residues. V shed 8 bases and J shed 5 bases, with 15 bases lying between them. Germline CDR1 SNHLY, CDR2 FYNNEI. The CDR3 bases are TGTGCCAGCGAGAGGGGGGCCCAGGAGACCCAGTACTTC. It specifies CASERGAQETQYF. Drawing the rest from reference TRBV2 and TRBJ2-5, the complete variable domain is EPEVTQTPSHQVTQMGQEVILRCVPISNHLYFYWYRQILGQKVEFLVSFYNNEISEKSEIFDDQFSVERPDGSNFTLKIRSTKLEDSAMYFCASERGAQETQYFGPGTRLLVL.

This clonotype was seen a few times. J is TRBJ1-2 and V is TRBV12-3 or TRBV12-4; 7 nucleotides align to TRBD1. V dropped 6 bases and J dropped 4; count of bases not matched to a gene: 11. This CDR3 is built from 15 residues. This chain's CDR3 is CASSLRGTAAYGYTF. CDR3 sequence (DNA): TGTGCCAGCAGCCTACGCGGGACAGCAGCCTATGGCTACACCTTC.

The table lists this clonotype with many counts. The V gene is TRBV5-1, the J gene TRBJ2-3, with a tentative D call TRBD1 (6 bases). CDR1 is SGHRS and CDR2 is YFSETQ in the germline V gene. Deletions cut 4 bases from V and 4 bases from J, with 10 bases between. This CDR3 has 13 amino acids. CDR3 in amino acids: CASSPGTSDTQYF. CDR3 DNA: TGCGCCAGCAGCCCCGGGACATCAGATACGCAGTATTTT.

V and J are TRBV12-3 or TRBV12-4 and TRBJ2-5; no reliable D call. The CDR3 extends over 13 amino acids. V was cut by 8 bases and J by 3 bases, with 13 bases left in between. CDR3 nucleotides: TGTGCCAGCGCGGTCACTACAAAAGAGACCCAGTACTTC. Its protein product is CASAVTTKETQYF.

V gene TRBV5-4 combines with J gene TRBJ2-1; 8 nucleotides align to TRBD1. The germline V gene encodes CDR1 SGHNT and CDR2 YYREEE (reference sequence). The CDR3 runs to 15 residues. V shed 0 bases and J 6 bases; nucleotides not matched to a gene: 5. This CDR3 is CASSLAPGQANEQFF. The CDR3 coding sequence is TGTGCCAGCAGCTTGGCCCCGGGACAGGCCAATGAGCAGTTCTTC. Full variable domain (outside the CDR3, taken from reference TRBV5-4 and TRBJ2-1): ETGVTQSPTHLIKTRGQQVTLRCSSQSGHNTVSWYQQALGQGPQFIFQYYREEENGRGNFPPRFSGLQFPNYSSELNVNALELDDSALYLCASSLAPGQANEQFFGPGTRLTVL.

This clonotype was counted between two and nine times. The chain joins TRBV5-1 to TRBJ1-1; D unresolved. The CDR3 sequence is 14 residues long. The ends were cut back, 2 bases at V and 8 bases at J, with 16 bases in the middle. Per the germline V gene, CDR1 is SGHRS and CDR2 is YFSETQ. CDR3 nucleotides: TGCGCCAGCAGCTTAATTAAAGGACGAACCGAAGCTTTCTTT. It encodes CASSLIKGRTEAFF.

This clonotype was seen repeatedly, ten times or more. The V and J genes are TRBV29-1 and TRBJ1-2; maybe TRBD1 (6 bases). V was clipped by 3 bases and J by 8 bases, with 13 bases between them. From germline, CDR1 is SQVTM and CDR2 ANQGSEA. The CDR3 has 12 residues. The CDR3 nucleotides are TGCAGCGTTGAGGCGGGGGGCGACGGCTACACCTTC. As protein: CSVEAGGDGYTF.

The rearrangement uses TRBV10-2 and TRBJ2-1; 9 nucleotides align to TRBD2. The CDR3 covers 14 residues. With V trimmed by 8 bases and J by 4 bases, 6 bases remained unmatched. CDR1 is WSHSY and CDR2 is SAAADI in the germline V gene. The CDR3 bases are TGCGCCAGCTCCGATAGCGGGGGTTACAATGAGCAGTTCTTC. It is translated as CASSDSGGYNEQFF.

J is TRBJ2-7 and V is TRBV14; 8 bases map to TRBD2. Germline V gene sequence: CDR1 SGHDN, CDR2 FVKESK. J lost 7 bases, V lost 3 bases, and 14 bases had no gene match. This CDR3 has 16 amino acids. DNA of the CDR3: TGTGCCAGCAGCCAGCGACAAGGGGGACTAGTGAGAGAGCAGTACTTC. Residues: CASSQRQGGLVREQYF.

This clonotype was counted between two and nine times. The chain combines TRBV20-1 with TRBJ1-5, with no clear D. CDR1 is DFQATT and CDR2 is SNEGSKA in the germline V gene (reference sequence). The CDR3 length is 15 residues. V dropped 6 bases and J dropped 1 base, with 16 bases sitting between them. The CDR3 sequence is CSASVSARSNQPQHF. CDR3 DNA: TGCAGTGCCAGTGTGTCGGCGCGGAGCAATCAGCCCCAGCATTTT.